The 24 T cell receptor beta chains below all came from one sample that was sequenced in a study of blood T cell repertoires in COVID-19. Sequencing was performed with immunoSEQ multiplex PCR; in TCRdb, only in-frame clones are kept and a portion is missing. The table records 200,000 to 300,000 clones, just under 85% of them present only once. The sequencing sample was made of peripheral blood. The receptors were gathered from a middle-aged man with acute or convalescent COVID-19.

The V gene is TRBV7-8, the J gene TRBJ2-6, with TRBD1 matching 12 bases. Per germline, CDR1 SGHVS and CDR2 FQNEAQ. The CDR3 is made up of 19 amino acids. The ends lost 1 base at V and 3 bases at J; junction bases unmatched: 7. CDR3: CASSLEGTGGFLGANVLTF. The DNA for the CDR3 is TGTGCCAGCAGCTTAGAAGGGACAGGGGGCTTTCTTGGGGCCAACGTCCTGACTTTC.

This chain links TRBV5-6 with TRBJ1-2, with D maybe TRBD1 (5 bases). The V end lost 0 bases, the J end lost 9 bases, and 15 bases lay between the germline ends. There are 14 residues in the CDR3. Looked up from germline, CDR1 is SGHDT and CDR2 is YYEEEE. The CDR3 here is CASSLERQYQSYTF. The CDR3 coding sequence is TGTGCCAGCAGCTTGGAAAGACAGTATCAGAGCTACACCTTC.

The chain joins TRBV15 to TRBJ1-2; D remains ambiguous. The CDR3 has 14 amino acids. In germline, CDR1 is LNHNV, CDR2 YYDKDF (reference sequence). V lost 5 bases to trimming and J lost 2 bases, with 12 bases between them. CDR3 nucleotide sequence: TGTGCCACCAGCTGGCGGGAGGAGAACTATGGCTACACCTTC. This sequence encodes CATSWREENYGYTF.

This chain links TRBV6-2 or TRBV6-3 with TRBJ2-6; D uncertain. Germline V lookup: CDR1 MNHEY, CDR2 SVGEGT. Trimming took 6 bases from V and 4 from J, leaving 13 bases between them. This CDR3 has 15 residues. The CDR3 coding sequence is TGTGCCAGCAGCCACGCTATCCGGGGGGCCAACGTCCTGACTTTC. Translation gives CASSHAIRGANVLTF.

V usage is TRBV5-1 and J usage is TRBJ1-4; 8 bases line up with TRBD1. J was trimmed by 10 bases and V by 2 bases; bases with no gene match: 7. The CDR3 totals 14 residues. CDR1 and CDR2 from the germline V gene are SGHRS and YFSETQ. The chain's CDR3 is CASSFGTGFGKLFF. Written as DNA, the CDR3 is TGCGCCAGCAGCTTTGGGACAGGCTTTGGAAAACTGTTTTTT.

The J gene is TRBJ2-2, the V gene TRBV5-1, with D unresolved. The V and J ends lost 0 bases and 0 bases respectively, with 9 bases between them. This CDR3 has 16 residues. Germline CDR1 reads SGHRS; CDR2 reads YFSETQ. This chain's CDR3 is CASSLVSQTNTGELFF. CDR3 coding DNA: TGCGCCAGCAGCTTGGTTTCACAGACGAACACCGGGGAGCTGTTTTTT.

V usage is TRBV15 and J usage is TRBJ1-4; TRBD1 is a possible D gene (5 bases). This CDR3 has 18 residues. Germline lookup yields CDR1 LNHNV and CDR2 YYDKDF (reference sequence). Trimming took 0 bases from V and 0 from J, leaving 14 bases between them. The CDR3 bases are TGTGCCACCAGCAGAGATCGGGGCGGGGTGGCAACTAATGAAAAACTGTTTTTT. Translation gives CATSRDRGGVATNEKLFF.

The chain carries TRBV7-9 and TRBJ2-1; D possibly corresponds to TRBD1 (6 bases). The CDR3 has 14 amino acids. The germline V and J ends were trimmed by 1 base and 5 bases, with 9 bases remaining between them. In germline, CDR1 is SEHNR, CDR2 FQNEAQ (reference sequence). The CDR3 nucleotides read TGTGCCAGCAGCTTAGTTGGACAGAACAATGAGCAGTTCTTC. Protein sequence: CASSLVGQNNEQFF.

This rearrangement joins TRBV5-1 to TRBJ2-2; 7 positions agree with TRBD1. With 4 bases clipped from V and 5 bases from J, the junction kept 5 bases outside the gene matches. In germline, CDR1 is SGHRS, CDR2 YFSETQ. CDR3 length: 14 amino acids. The CDR3 reads CASSSTGDTGELFF. The CDR3 DNA is TGCGCCAGCAGCAGTACAGGGGATACCGGGGAGCTGTTTTTT.

This clone was seen only once. This sequence joins TRBV15 and TRBJ1-5; 8 positions agree with TRBD1. The V and J ends lost 0 bases and 7 bases, in that order; junction bases with no gene match: 5. The CDR3 covers 15 residues. Germline CDR1 reads LNHNV; CDR2 reads YYDKDF (reference sequence). CDR3 region: CATSRDTGGGQPQHF. In DNA, the CDR3 is TGTGCCACCAGCAGAGATACAGGGGGAGGACAGCCCCAGCATTTT.

This CDR3 is CSVGAGGATNEKLFF. Written as DNA, the CDR3 is TGCAGCGTTGGGGCAGGGGGCGCAACTAATGAAAAACTGTTTTTT. The chain recombines TRBV29-1 with TRBJ1-4; 8 nucleotides agree with TRBD1. V gave up 4 bases and J gave up 0 bases; unmatched junction bases: 4. CDR3 length: 15 amino acids. Germline values: CDR1 SQVTM, CDR2 ANQGSEA.

The chain employs TRBV5-1 and TRBJ2-5; TRBD1 agrees at 9 bases. The CDR3 runs 16 residues. Trimming at V came to 0 bases and at J to 5 bases, leaving 8 bases not matched to a gene. Germline V gene sequence: CDR1 SGHRS, CDR2 YFSETQ. CDR3 DNA: TGCGCCAGCAGCTTGGATGGGACAGGGTGGCGGGAGACCCAGTACTTC. Translation gives CASSLDGTGWRETQYF.

V gene TRBV2 combines with J gene TRBJ2-7, with D possibly TRBD1 on 5 matching bases. V dropped 4 bases and J dropped 3 bases, with 7 bases sitting between them. CDR1 and CDR2 from the germline V gene are SNHLY and FYNNEI. The CDR3 has 12 residues. DNA for the CDR3: TGTGCCAGCAGTGGGGGCTACTACGAGCAGTACTTC. Its protein product is CASSGGYYEQYF.

The gene calls are TRBV6-5 and TRBJ1-4, with a weak D call TRBD1 (6 bases). V was trimmed by 6 bases and J by 3 bases, leaving 11 bases between them. CDR3 length: 14 amino acids. The germline CDR1 and CDR2 sequences are MNHEY and SVGAGI. In DNA form, the CDR3 reads TGTGCCAGCAGACCGGGACATGCTAATGAAAAACTGTTTTTT. This encodes CASRPGHANEKLFF.

This chain links TRBV9 with TRBJ1-2; 8 nucleotides match TRBD1. Germline CDR1 reads SGDLS; CDR2 reads YYNGEE. Germline trimming cut 3 bases from V and 2 bases from J; bases unmatched to any gene: 6. This CDR3 is built from 15 residues. For the CDR3, the DNA is TGTGCCAGCAGCGCCGGGACAGGCCTCAACTATGGCTACACCTTC. It specifies CASSAGTGLNYGYTF.

The chain employs TRBV5-6 and TRBJ1-1; 8 nucleotides line up with TRBD1. Per germline, CDR1 SGHDT and CDR2 YYEEEE. Trimming removed 3 bases from V and 3 bases from J; junction bases left unmatched: 7. This CDR3 is built from 15 residues. CDR3 bases: TGTGCCAGCAGCTGGACAGGGAATCGGGACACTGAAGCTTTCTTT. This gives the protein CASSWTGNRDTEAFF.

The V gene is TRBV5-1, the J gene TRBJ2-3; D is ambiguous. Looked up from germline, CDR1 is SGHRS and CDR2 is YFSETQ. This CDR3 contains 14 residues. Trimming pared 0 bases from V and 2 bases from J, leaving 7 bases between. Here the CDR3 reads CASSLADSTDTQYF. The CDR3 DNA follows: TGCGCCAGCAGCTTGGCAGACTCCACAGATACGCAGTATTTT.

V is TRBV18 and J is TRBJ1-5, with unresolved D. CDR3 length: 16 residues. Germline V gene data show CDR1 as KGHSH and CDR2 as LQKENI. The ends were cut back, 2 bases at V and 2 bases at J, with 13 bases in the middle. CDR3 sequence: CASSPTVPEGNQPQHF. CDR3 in DNA: TGTGCCAGCTCACCAACAGTCCCCGAAGGCAATCAGCCCCAGCATTTT.

This sequence joins TRBV4-1 and TRBJ1-1; 9 bases agree with TRBD1. The CDR3 spans 19 residues. Losses at the gene ends were 0 bases for V and 2 bases for J; bases not matched to a gene: 13. Germline CDR1 MGHRA, CDR2 YSYEKL. CDR3 coding DNA: TGCGCCAGCAGCCAAGATGGGGCTTTCGGACAGGGGTTTAACACTGAAGCTTTCTTT. The encoded protein is CASSQDGAFGQGFNTEAFF.

V and J are TRBV25-1 and TRBJ1-2; TRBD1 might be the D (6 bases). Germline values: CDR1 MGHDK, CDR2 SYGVNS. CDR3 length equals 16 residues. Trimming removed 5 bases at V and 5 bases at J, with 21 bases between. The CDR3 DNA reads as TGTGCCAGCAGTCCCACCGCCAGGGGCCCTTTGTATGGCTACACCTTC. It codes for CASSPTARGPLYGYTF.

A few counts support this clone. The chain combines TRBV3-1 (or the pseudogene TRBV3-2) with TRBJ2-7; D is unresolved. The CDR3 is made up of 13 amino acids. Trimming removed 0 bases at V and 3 bases at J, with 6 bases between. Germline V gene data show CDR1 as LGHDT and CDR2 as YNNKEL (reference sequence). The CDR3 loop is CASSQDNSYEQYF. CDR3 sequence (DNA): TGTGCCAGCAGCCAAGATAACAGCTACGAGCAGTACTTC.

The J gene is TRBJ2-7, the V gene TRBV11-3; D is perhaps TRBD2 (6 bases). CDR1 and CDR2 from the germline V gene are SGHNT and YENEEA. The CDR3 contains 18 residues. The V gene lost 5 bases and the J gene lost 2 bases, with 25 bases spanning the gap. The CDR3 spells CASSPGLRRGDLPYEQYF. CDR3 bases: TGTGCCAGCAGCCCCGGGTTAAGGAGGGGAGACCTTCCCTACGAGCAGTACTTC. Using reference TRBV11-3 and TRBJ2-7 for the parts outside the CDR3, the full variable domain is EAGVVQSPRYKIIEKKQPVAFWCNPISGHNTLYWYLQNLGQGPELLIRYENEEAVDDSQLPKDRFSAERLKGVDSTLKIQPAELGDSAVYLCASSPGLRRGDLPYEQYFGPGTRLTVT.

This clone was observed a few times. The chain links TRBV14 to TRBJ2-7; 8 bases are shared with TRBD2. The germline CDR1 and CDR2 sequences are SGHDN and FVKESK. The CDR3 has 14 amino acids. V was clipped by 1 base and J by 4 bases; unmatched bases: 3. The DNA for the CDR3 is TGTGCCAGCAGCCAAGCGGGAGGGCCTTACGAGCAGTACTTC. Its protein product is CASSQAGGPYEQYF.

The gene calls are TRBV19 and TRBJ2-2, with 14 bases matching TRBD2. V trimming: 4 bases; J trimming: 0 bases; junction bases outside the gene matches: 7. The CDR3 spans 19 residues. Germline assignment: CDR1 LNHDA and CDR2 SQIVND (reference sequence). The CDR3 reads CASSRAGLAGGSNTGELFF. The CDR3 bases are TGTGCCAGTAGTAGGGCCGGACTAGCGGGGGGATCGAACACCGGGGAGCTGTTTTTT.